The rows below give T cell receptor beta chains drawn from one sample of a study of blood T cell repertoires in COVID-19. This table comes from immunoSEQ multiplex PCR, and its TCRdb copy is limited to in-frame clones, with some not included. This sample carries 200,000 to 250,000 clones, around 85% of them seen once, and the ten largest clones take about 1.3%. Sequencing used PBMCs or T cells enriched from blood (not recorded which). The receptors derive from a woman aged 40 to 50 with acute COVID-19. Each CDR3 is given with its conserved first and last residue. D genes are given only for firm matches. Clone sizes are given selectively: once, few, many, or a class where the clone is expanded.

cdr3_aa: CASSPLSGTGAYEQYF; cdr3_nt: TGTGCCAGCAGCCCCCTCTCCGGGACAGGGGCCTACGAGCAGTACTTC; cdr3_length: 16; clone_size: -; j_call: TRBJ2-7; v_call: TRBV13; d_call: TRBD1
cdr3_aa: CASSLELSGAYEQYF; cdr3_nt: TGTGCCAGCAGCTTAGAATTAAGCGGGGCCTACGAGCAGTACTTC; cdr3_length: 15; clone_size: many; j_call: TRBJ2-7; v_call: TRBV7-8; d_call: TRBD2
cdr3_aa: CASSLALAGGLDTQYF; cdr3_nt: TGTGCCAGCAGCTTAGCATTAGCGGGGGGGCTCGATACGCAGTATTTT; cdr3_length: 16; clone_size: -; j_call: TRBJ2-3; v_call: TRBV7-2; d_call: TRBD2
cdr3_aa: CAWSRGPYEQYF; cdr3_nt: TGTGCCTGGAGCCGCGGGCCCTACGAGCAGTACTTC; cdr3_length: 12; clone_size: once; j_call: TRBJ2-7; v_call: TRBV30; d_call: -
cdr3_aa: CASSEDRFPTNYGYTF; cdr3_nt: TGTGCCAGCAGTGAAGACAGGTTCCCTACTAACTATGGCTACACCTTC; cdr3_length: 16; clone_size: -; j_call: TRBJ1-2; v_call: TRBV25-1; d_call: -
cdr3_aa: CASSLAGGINEQFF; cdr3_nt: TGTGCCAGCAGCTTAGCCGGAGGGATCAATGAGCAGTTCTTC; cdr3_length: 14; clone_size: -; j_call: TRBJ2-1; v_call: TRBV11-2; d_call: -
cdr3_aa: CASSSGPHREAAGELFF; cdr3_nt: TGTGCCAGCAGCTCCGGGCCCCACCGGGAGGCTGCCGGGGAGCTGTTTTTT; cdr3_length: 17; clone_size: -; j_call: TRBJ2-2; v_call: TRBV7-7; d_call: TRBD2
cdr3_aa: CASSPSSTHPNYGYTF; cdr3_nt: TGTGCCAGCAGCCCCTCCAGTACCCATCCGAACTATGGCTACACCTTC; cdr3_length: 16; clone_size: -; j_call: TRBJ1-2; v_call: TRBV7-2; d_call: -
cdr3_aa: CASSYGAGTSGNNEQFF; cdr3_nt: TGTGCCAGCAGTTACGGGGCCGGGACTAGCGGGAACAATGAGCAGTTCTTC; cdr3_length: 17; clone_size: -; j_call: TRBJ2-1; v_call: TRBV6-2/TRBV6-3; d_call: TRBD2
cdr3_aa: CASSSPTSGGPHYNEQFF; cdr3_nt: TGTGCCAGCAGCTCGCCGACTAGCGGGGGCCCCCACTACAATGAGCAGTTCTTC; cdr3_length: 18; clone_size: -; j_call: TRBJ2-1; v_call: TRBV7-3; d_call: TRBD2
cdr3_aa: CASSEEGGPSDTQYF; cdr3_nt: TGTGCCAGCAGTGAAGAAGGGGGACCCTCAGATACGCAGTATTTT; cdr3_length: 15; clone_size: once; j_call: TRBJ2-3; v_call: TRBV2; d_call: -
cdr3_aa: CSGEGQLKYNEQFF; cdr3_nt: TGCAGCGGTGAGGGACAGTTGAAATACAATGAGCAGTTCTTC; cdr3_length: 14; clone_size: -; j_call: TRBJ2-1; v_call: TRBV29-1; d_call: TRBD1
cdr3_aa: CATSAAGSGETDTQYF; cdr3_nt: TGTGCCACCAGCGCAGCCGGGTCGGGAGAGACAGATACGCAGTATTTT; cdr3_length: 16; clone_size: -; j_call: TRBJ2-3; v_call: TRBV24-1; d_call: -
cdr3_aa: CASSLGGGSGQPQHF; cdr3_nt: TGTGCCAGCAGCCTGGGAGGGGGTTCAGGTCAGCCCCAGCATTTT; cdr3_length: 15; clone_size: -; j_call: TRBJ1-5; v_call: TRBV28; d_call: -
cdr3_aa: CASSVGLAGTGELFF; cdr3_nt: TGTGCCAGCAGTGTGGGGCTAGCGGGAACCGGGGAGCTGTTTTTT; cdr3_length: 15; clone_size: once; j_call: TRBJ2-2; v_call: TRBV6-4; d_call: TRBD2
cdr3_aa: CASSNTRLEGSMPDTQYF; cdr3_nt: TGTGCCAGCAGCAACACCCGACTTGAGGGATCCATGCCAGATACGCAGTATTTT; cdr3_length: 18; clone_size: once; j_call: TRBJ2-3; v_call: TRBV21-1; d_call: -
cdr3_aa: CASSYGGGYGYTF; cdr3_nt: TGTGCCAGCAGTTACGGGGGCGGCTATGGCTACACCTTC; cdr3_length: 13; clone_size: once; j_call: TRBJ1-2; v_call: TRBV6-5; d_call: -
cdr3_aa: CASSPVQGIGYGYTF; cdr3_nt: TGTGCCAGCAGCCCGGTACAGGGGATCGGCTATGGCTACACCTTC; cdr3_length: 15; clone_size: -; j_call: TRBJ1-2; v_call: TRBV5-4; d_call: TRBD1
cdr3_aa: CASSPTSGGAGDTQYF; cdr3_nt: TGTGCCAGCAGTCCAACTAGCGGGGGGGCCGGAGATACGCAGTATTTT; cdr3_length: 16; clone_size: -; j_call: TRBJ2-3; v_call: TRBV6-2/TRBV6-3; d_call: TRBD2
cdr3_aa: CASSPGLAGYGGELFF; cdr3_nt: TGTGCCAGCAGCCCCGGACTAGCTGGGTATGGCGGGGAGCTGTTTTTT; cdr3_length: 16; clone_size: -; j_call: TRBJ2-2; v_call: TRBV7-3; d_call: TRBD2
cdr3_aa: CASSFTGKSTDTQYF; cdr3_nt: TGTGCCAGCAGCTTCACAGGGAAAAGCACAGATACGCAGTATTTT; cdr3_length: 15; clone_size: -; j_call: TRBJ2-3; v_call: TRBV11-2; d_call: -
cdr3_aa: CASSPRLVGSTDTQYF; cdr3_nt: TGTGCCAGCTCACCAAGACTAGTGGGCTCCACAGATACGCAGTATTTT; cdr3_length: 16; clone_size: -; j_call: TRBJ2-3; v_call: TRBV18; d_call: -
cdr3_aa: CASSSGLAGMNEQFF; cdr3_nt: TGTGCCAGCAGCTCCGGACTAGCGGGAATGAATGAGCAGTTCTTC; cdr3_length: 15; clone_size: few; j_call: TRBJ2-1; v_call: TRBV7-3; d_call: TRBD2
cdr3_aa: CASSLRSGLAVNTGELFF; cdr3_nt: TGTGCCAGCAGCTTAAGGTCCGGACTAGCGGTGAACACCGGGGAGCTGTTTTTT; cdr3_length: 18; clone_size: -; j_call: TRBJ2-2; v_call: TRBV7-2; d_call: TRBD2
cdr3_aa: CASSQASRVGNTIYF; cdr3_nt: TGTGCCAGCAGCCAAGCATCCCGAGTTGGAAACACCATATATTTT; cdr3_length: 15; clone_size: once; j_call: TRBJ1-3; v_call: TRBV3-1/TRBV3-2; d_call: -
cdr3_aa: CASSLNGGYGYTF; cdr3_nt: TGTGCCAGCAGCTTAAACGGGGGCTATGGCTACACCTTC; cdr3_length: 13; clone_size: -; j_call: TRBJ1-2; v_call: TRBV7-3; d_call: -
cdr3_aa: CASSPTGKSTIYF; cdr3_nt: TGTGCCAGCAGCCCGACAGGGAAAAGCACCATATATTTT; cdr3_length: 13; clone_size: -; j_call: TRBJ1-3; v_call: TRBV11-2; d_call: TRBD1
cdr3_aa: CASSQESYNEQFF; cdr3_nt: TGCGCCAGCAGCCAAGAGAGTTACAATGAGCAGTTCTTC; cdr3_length: 13; clone_size: -; j_call: TRBJ2-1; v_call: TRBV4-1; d_call: -
cdr3_aa: CASSKWDRDPTSGANVLTF; cdr3_nt: TGTGCCAGCAGCAAATGGGACAGGGACCCGACCTCTGGGGCCAACGTCCTGACTTTC; cdr3_length: 19; clone_size: once; j_call: TRBJ2-6; v_call: TRBV21-1; d_call: -
cdr3_aa: CASSQGLAGVGEQYF; cdr3_nt: TGCGCCAGCAGCCAAGGACTAGCGGGAGTGGGTGAGCAGTACTTC; cdr3_length: 15; clone_size: -; j_call: TRBJ2-7; v_call: TRBV4-1; d_call: TRBD2
cdr3_aa: CASRGVLARYNEQFF; cdr3_nt: TGTGCCAGCAGGGGGGTACTAGCGCGGTACAATGAGCAGTTCTTC; cdr3_length: 15; clone_size: -; j_call: TRBJ2-1; v_call: TRBV6-5; d_call: TRBD2
cdr3_aa: CASSLMSTEAFF; cdr3_nt: TGTGCCAGCAGCTTGATGAGCACTGAAGCTTTCTTT; cdr3_length: 12; clone_size: -; j_call: TRBJ1-1; v_call: TRBV7-9; d_call: -
cdr3_aa: CASSDRAFPQYF; cdr3_nt: TGTGCCAGCAGCGACAGGGCCTTTCCGCAGTACTTC; cdr3_length: 12; clone_size: -; j_call: TRBJ2-7; v_call: TRBV2; d_call: TRBD1
cdr3_aa: CASSLLPARLSGETQYF; cdr3_nt: TGTGCCAGCAGCTTGCTTCCAGCGCGCCTGAGCGGTGAGACCCAGTACTTC; cdr3_length: 17; clone_size: few; j_call: TRBJ2-5; v_call: TRBV5-6; d_call: -
cdr3_aa: CASSPNFNSNQPQHF; cdr3_nt: TGCGCCAGCAGCCCGAACTTTAATAGCAATCAGCCCCAGCATTTT; cdr3_length: 15; clone_size: few; j_call: TRBJ1-5; v_call: TRBV5-1; d_call: -
cdr3_aa: CSAPRGALLAGGGSSYNEQFF; cdr3_nt: TGCAGCGCCCCAAGGGGTGCCCTACTAGCGGGAGGTGGAAGCTCCTACAATGAGCAGTTCTTC; cdr3_length: 21; clone_size: -; j_call: TRBJ2-1; v_call: TRBV29-1; d_call: TRBD2
cdr3_aa: CASSKGVRDTQYF; cdr3_nt: TGTGCCAGCAGCAAGGGGGTACGGGATACGCAGTATTTT; cdr3_length: 13; clone_size: -; j_call: TRBJ2-3; v_call: TRBV7-7; d_call: -
cdr3_aa: CATSDVYEQFF; cdr3_nt: TGTGCCACCAGTGATGTCTATGAGCAGTTCTTC; cdr3_length: 11; clone_size: -; j_call: TRBJ2-1; v_call: TRBV24-1; d_call: -
cdr3_aa: CATNWEGKAFF; cdr3_nt: TGTGCCACCAATTGGGAGGGAAAGGCTTTCTTT; cdr3_length: 11; clone_size: -; j_call: TRBJ1-1; v_call: TRBV24-1; d_call: -
cdr3_aa: CASSQDSATNEKLFF; cdr3_nt: TGTGCCAGCTCACAGGACAGTGCAACTAATGAAAAACTGTTTTTT; cdr3_length: 15; clone_size: -; j_call: TRBJ1-4; v_call: TRBV18; d_call: -